This paragraph reports one T cell receptor (beta chain). The antigen is undetermined. The record originates from a study of T cells after yellow fever vaccination. Study as a whole: Where fractions had low cell numbers, libraries were prepared from them with the SMART-Seq v4 Ultra Low Input RNA kit.

Germline CDR1 and CDR2: MNHNY and SVGAGI (reference sequence). The CDR3 is 12 residues long. With 7 bases removed from V and 4 bases from J, the gap between germline ends came to 8 bases. Each CDR3 protein gets one entry after TCRdb re-called the 5' RACE reads with MiXCR. The table has 250,000 to 350,000 distinct CDR3 sequences, around 6.8% seen once. Notes on the study in general: The study found a weaker secondary response that peaked faster, day 5 versus 15. Primary-vaccination clones mostly resurfaced post-booster (about 95% CD4, approximately 90% CD8).

This TCR was recovered from a man aged 18 to 30 who received the YFV17D yellow fever vaccine. Sequenced here: PBMCs, sampled more than 35 days after the first yellow fever vaccination. The gene calls are TRBV6-6 and TRBJ2-4, with a possible D match to TRBD1 (5 bases). The CDR3 region is CASKGSKNIQYF. DNA for the CDR3: TGTGCCAGCAAGGGGTCAAAAAACATTCAGTACTTC.